This entry features one TCR beta chain sequence. Antigen specificity is unknown. These data come from a study of tumor-infiltrating lymphocytes in localized non-small cell lung cancer. Study as a whole: The cohort mixed smokers and never-smokers, several histologies, and some post-neoadjuvant-chemotherapy samples. Findings and limits, study-wide: IM1 and IM2 tumors showed no difference in T-cell fraction.

TCRdb's table, derived via immunoSEQ multiplex PCR, lists solely in-frame clones and lacks some. The sample lists approximately 4,000 clones, 75% to 85% occurring once. CDR3 length: 18 residues. After removal of 5 bases from V and 3 bases from J, the junction contained 7 bases not matched to a gene. Germline CDR1 reads SSHAT; CDR2 reads FNYEAQ (reference sequence). The specimen sequenced was uninvolved lung tissue not adjacent to the tumor. The chain joins TRBV7-7 to TRBJ2-1, with 16 bases identical to TRBD2. The TCR comes from a human donor with non-small cell lung cancer. The CDR3 reads CASSPGTSGRAGYNEQFF. The CDR3 DNA sequence: TGTGCCAGCAGCCCAGGGACTAGCGGGAGGGCGGGCTACAATGAGCAGTTCTTC.